This TCR beta chain was documented in a study of regulatory T cells in long-lasting Graves disease. This clonotype was counted many times. As yet, its antigen is unknown. CDR1 KGHSH and CDR2 LQKENI come from the germline V gene. J gave up 3 bases and V 4 bases, and 11 bases lay outside the gene matches. The CDR3 consists of 17 residues. The time point is: newly diagnosed GD, antithyroid drugs for less than 3 months. Following extraction of RNA from PBMCs, that RNA was used to make the TCR library. Construction of TCR beta libraries relied on iRepertoire HTBI primers and on Arm-PCR targeting CDR3 regions. TCRdb passed the multiplex PCR reads through MiXCR, listing each CDR3 protein once. The sample has 400,000 to 500,000 distinct CDR3 sequences, roughly 17% seen once; the top ten hold under 30%. Study conclusions and caveats: TRBV28 was favored in persistent disease, as were TRBJ1-2 and TRBJ2-5.

The same sample was also studied in work on T cells in Graves' hyperthyroidism and ophthalmopathy. That publication notes: Calling Graves' hyperthyroidism stable meant ophthalmopathy did not progress within 18 months. Uncontrolled infection, other autoimmune disease, pregnancy or lactation barred patients from enrollment. The TCR CDR3 was amplified in a first-round RT-PCR using the HTBI primer set.

The clonotype comes from a young woman with Graves disease. This chain joins TRBV18 and TRBJ2-1; 8 nucleotides match TRBD1. The sample in question was peripheral blood mononuclear cells (PBMCs), obtained at new diagnosis, from a patient treated with antithyroid drugs. In DNA, the CDR3 is TGTGCCAGCTCACTCCAGGGGGCGACGAGTTTCTACAATGAGCAGTTCTTC. Translating gives CASSLQGATSFYNEQFF.